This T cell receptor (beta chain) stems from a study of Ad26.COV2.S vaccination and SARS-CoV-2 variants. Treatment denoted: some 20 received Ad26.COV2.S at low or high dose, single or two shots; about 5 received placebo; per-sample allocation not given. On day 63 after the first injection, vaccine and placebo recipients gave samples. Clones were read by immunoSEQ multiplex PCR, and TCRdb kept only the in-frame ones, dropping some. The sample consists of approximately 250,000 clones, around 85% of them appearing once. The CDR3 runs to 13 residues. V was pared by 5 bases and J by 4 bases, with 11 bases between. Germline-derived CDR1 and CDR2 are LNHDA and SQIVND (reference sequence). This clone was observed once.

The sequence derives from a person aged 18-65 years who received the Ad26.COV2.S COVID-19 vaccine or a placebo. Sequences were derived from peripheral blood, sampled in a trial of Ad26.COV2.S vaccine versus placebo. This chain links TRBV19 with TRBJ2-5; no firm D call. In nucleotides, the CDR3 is TGTGCCAGTAGTCATTGGGAAAGAGAGACCCAGTACTTC. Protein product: CASSHWERETQYF.